These T cell receptor beta chains were read from a single sample in a study of PD-1 blockade in classical Hodgkin lymphoma. Generated by immunoSEQ multiplex PCR, the TCRdb table keeps only in-frame clones and is missing some. The sample lists about 28,000 clones, about nine tenths seen once, with about 3.8% in the top ten. The specimen was peripheral blood mononuclear cells (PBMCs). The receptors shown here come from a human donor with classical Hodgkin lymphoma. CDR3s include the opening cysteine and the closing phenylalanine or tryptophan. The order of the fields is D gene, clone size, V gene, J gene, CDR3 DNA, CDR3 protein. The D gene is left open where the match is weak. Clone size appears in some rows only: once, few, many, or a class for an expanded clone.

D gene: .; clone size: .; V gene: TRBV18; J gene: TRBJ2-1; CDR3 DNA: TGTGCCAGCTCACCGGACAGAACCTACAATGAGCAGTTCTTC; CDR3 protein: CASSPDRTYNEQFF
D gene: TRBD1; clone size: .; V gene: TRBV18; J gene: TRBJ1-2; CDR3 DNA: TGTGCCAGCTCACTCGACTTGACAGGGACTCGGGGCTACACCTTC; CDR3 protein: CASSLDLTGTRGYTF
D gene: .; clone size: .; V gene: TRBV28; J gene: TRBJ2-1; CDR3 DNA: TGTGCCAGCAGTTTTGCTTCTAGCGCAGCTTTCTTC; CDR3 protein: CASSFASSAAFF
D gene: .; clone size: .; V gene: TRBV7-2; J gene: TRBJ1-4; CDR3 DNA: TGTGCCAGCAGCTTTGACGGAAGGGGTGAAAAACTGTTTTTT; CDR3 protein: CASSFDGRGEKLFF
D gene: TRBD1; clone size: .; V gene: TRBV10-1; J gene: TRBJ1-2; CDR3 DNA: TGCGCCAGCAACGACAGGGGCTATGGCTACACCTTC; CDR3 protein: CASNDRGYGYTF
D gene: TRBD2; clone size: .; V gene: TRBV7-9; J gene: TRBJ2-3; CDR3 DNA: TGTGCCAGCAGCTCAGCGGGACGTTCCCCTAGCGGGACAGATACGCAGTATTTT; CDR3 protein: CASSSAGRSPSGTDTQYF
D gene: TRBD1; clone size: .; V gene: TRBV27; J gene: TRBJ2-7; CDR3 DNA: TGTGCCAGCAGCCTAAGGCGGGGACAGGGCACCTACGAGCAGTACTTC; CDR3 protein: CASSLRRGQGTYEQYF
D gene: .; clone size: .; V gene: TRBV9; J gene: TRBJ1-1; CDR3 DNA: TGTGCCAGCAGCGTCAGGACGGGGAACACTGAAGCTTTCTTT; CDR3 protein: CASSVRTGNTEAFF
D gene: TRBD2; clone size: .; V gene: TRBV4-3; J gene: TRBJ2-5; CDR3 DNA: TGCGCCAGCAGCCAAGCGGCTAGCGGGAGTGGGGAGACCCAGTACTTC; CDR3 protein: CASSQAASGSGETQYF
D gene: .; clone size: .; V gene: TRBV27; J gene: TRBJ2-7; CDR3 DNA: TGTGCCAGCCAGGGGCGAAATACCTACGAGCAGTACTTC; CDR3 protein: CASQGRNTYEQYF
D gene: .; clone size: once; V gene: TRBV30; J gene: TRBJ2-5; CDR3 DNA: TGTGCCTGGACCCGACGGGGGGCCTTCGAGACCCAGTACTTC; CDR3 protein: CAWTRRGAFETQYF
D gene: TRBD1; clone size: .; V gene: TRBV18; J gene: TRBJ2-7; CDR3 DNA: TGTGCCAGCTCACTACAGTCTGGGACAGGGTCCGAGCAGTACTTC; CDR3 protein: CASSLQSGTGSEQYF
D gene: .; clone size: .; V gene: TRBV7-2; J gene: TRBJ1-5; CDR3 DNA: TGTGCCAGCAGCTTAGATGGCGGGCATCAGCCCCAGCATTTT; CDR3 protein: CASSLDGGHQPQHF
D gene: .; clone size: .; V gene: TRBV7-2; J gene: TRBJ2-5; CDR3 DNA: TGTGCCAGCAGCTTAGAGGGGGGCCAAGAGACCCAGTACTTC; CDR3 protein: CASSLEGGQETQYF
D gene: TRBD1; clone size: few; V gene: TRBV27; J gene: TRBJ1-5; CDR3 DNA: TGTGCCAGCGGGTTGACAGGGACTAATCAGCCCCAGCATTTT; CDR3 protein: CASGLTGTNQPQHF
D gene: .; clone size: .; V gene: TRBV5-6; J gene: TRBJ2-7; CDR3 DNA: TGTGCCAGCAGCTTGGAGACAGCGTACGAGCAGTACTTC; CDR3 protein: CASSLETAYEQYF
D gene: .; clone size: .; V gene: TRBV7-2; J gene: TRBJ2-7; CDR3 DNA: TGTGCCAGCAGCTTACTGGCGGTAAGCTCCTACGAGCAGTACTTC; CDR3 protein: CASSLLAVSSYEQYF
D gene: TRBD2; clone size: few; V gene: TRBV28; J gene: TRBJ2-7; CDR3 DNA: TGTGCCAGCAAGAGCCCTAGCGGGGGGGGCGAGGAGCAGTACTTC; CDR3 protein: CASKSPSGGGEEQYF
D gene: TRBD1; clone size: .; V gene: TRBV15; J gene: TRBJ1-5; CDR3 DNA: TGTGCCACCAGCAGGCAGGGGGCTCGGGATCAGCCCCAGCATTTT; CDR3 protein: CATSRQGARDQPQHF
D gene: TRBD2; clone size: .; V gene: TRBV19; J gene: TRBJ2-1; CDR3 DNA: TGTGCCAGTAGTATAGTGGCGACTAGCGGAACCTACAATGAGCAGTTCTTC; CDR3 protein: CASSIVATSGTYNEQFF
D gene: TRBD1; clone size: .; V gene: TRBV6-1; J gene: TRBJ2-7; CDR3 DNA: TGTGCCAGCACCTTGGGCAGGGGGCCCTACGAGCAGTACTTC; CDR3 protein: CASTLGRGPYEQYF
D gene: TRBD1; clone size: .; V gene: TRBV7-9; J gene: TRBJ2-7; CDR3 DNA: TGTGCCAGCAGCCAAGGGACAGGGTACTACGAGCAGTACTTC; CDR3 protein: CASSQGTGYYEQYF
D gene: .; clone size: .; V gene: TRBV5-5; J gene: TRBJ2-5; CDR3 DNA: TGTGCCAGCAGCCGTCAACCCAACAGGGGAGGAGAGACCCAGTACTTC; CDR3 protein: CASSRQPNRGGETQYF
D gene: .; clone size: .; V gene: TRBV20-1; J gene: TRBJ2-7; CDR3 DNA: TGCAGTGCTAGAGACTACGAGCAGTACTTC; CDR3 protein: CSARDYEQYF
D gene: TRBD1; clone size: .; V gene: TRBV29-1; J gene: TRBJ2-4; CDR3 DNA: TGCAGCGTTCCCCGGACAGGGACAAAAAACATTCAGTACTTC; CDR3 protein: CSVPRTGTKNIQYF
D gene: TRBD2; clone size: .; V gene: TRBV2; J gene: TRBJ2-7; CDR3 DNA: TGTGCCAGCAGTGAAGCGGGGACTAGAGGACGGGACGAGCAGTACTTC; CDR3 protein: CASSEAGTRGRDEQYF
D gene: TRBD1; clone size: .; V gene: TRBV29-1; J gene: TRBJ2-7; CDR3 DNA: TGCAGCGCAGGACAGGGAAGCTACGAGCAGTACTTC; CDR3 protein: CSAGQGSYEQYF
D gene: .; clone size: .; V gene: TRBV11-2; J gene: TRBJ2-2; CDR3 DNA: TGTGCCAGCAGCTTAGAGTGGGGGCGGGATGCGCGGGTGAACACCGGGGAGCTGTTTTTT; CDR3 protein: CASSLEWGRDARVNTGELFF